The sequence of this T cell receptor (beta chain) was determined in a study of T-cell reconstitution after alpha-beta-depleted transplantation in children. Trimming at V came to 0 bases and at J to 4 bases, leaving 6 bases not matched to a gene. The germline V gene encodes CDR1 DFQATT and CDR2 SNEGSKA (reference sequence). There are 15 residues in the CDR3. This clonotype was recorded at least ten times. Preparation of the TCRbeta library involved a method that used unique molecular identifiers. TCRdb re-analysed the PCR reads in MiXCR, keeping a single row per CDR3 protein. The sample contains about 110,000 distinct CDR3 sequences, approximately 10% of which appear only once.

The receptor was derived from a human donor who donated a stem cell graft to a child with acute lymphoblastic leukemia. The input for sequencing was PBMCs from the stem cell graft donor, taken from the stem cell graft. V usage is TRBV20-1 and J usage is TRBJ2-7, with 10 positions matching TRBD2. CDR3 nucleotides: TGCAGTGCTAGAGATGAGCGGGAGGGGGTTTACGAGCAGTACTTC. Protein: CSARDEREGVYEQYF.